The sequence of this T cell receptor (beta chain) was determined in a study of STAT5B mutations in CD4+ large granular lymphocyte leukemia (dated by TCRdb to between 2021 and 2023). Regarding the complete study: Among the healthy controls, the CDR3 'QG' motif was associated with a particular HLA allele. Flow cytometry on FACSCanto II or FACSVerse confirmed that purified fractions exceeded 95% purity among lymphocytes. The study compared the TCRbeta repertoires of patients with CD4+ T-cell large granular lymphocyte leukemia against those of healthy blood donors. Points the paper makes about the study in general: Greater clonality appeared to be present in CD4-sorted patient repertoires than in healthy CD4+ repertoires, and the difference was retained after the putative leukemic clones were removed. TRBV06-family usage was enriched among the top patient clones (8/27) compared with healthy controls (2/35). The data were not HLA-matched, and the relatively small sample size could explain the higher clonality seen in CD4+ compared with CD8+ T-LGLL. Main leukemic clonotypes were private to each patient, although about 25% appeared at low frequency in other patients' non-leukemic repertoires.

This clone was recorded only once. Its target antigen remains unknown. Base quality data are lacking; no much larger clone is found one base away. TCRbeta rearrangements were sequenced from genomic DNA using the immunoSEQ assay at survey resolution. The paper's processing steps were these. In the TCR sequencing data, the smallest productive clonotype frequency that could be detected was 2.59 x 10-5. Only productive TCRbeta rearrangements, defined as complete and in-frame sequences, were included in the analyses. Simpson clonality, calculated in the immunoSEQ Analyzer version 3.0, was used as the measure of sample clonality. Clones were binned by frequency as very rare, small, medium, large (1-20%) or hyperexpanded (>20%). Generation probabilities were estimated with OLGA 1.2.3, V-gene circos plots were made with VDJtools, specificities were looked up in VDJdb, and CDR3 motifs were identified with GLIPH. As stored in TCRdb, this immuneACCESS dataset retains in-frame rearrangements with V and J assigned. A fraction of the clones does not appear; measured against another copy, unresolved V genes explain less than half of the discrepancy, and the remainder lacks a known reason. V, J and clone size are those of that table, while D and trimming were read from the DNA. The table for this sample lists some 41,000 clones; approximately 84% of them were counted only once. The top ten hold approximately 0.35% of the sample.

The CDR3 contains 13 residues, cysteine and phenylalanine counted. Only the CDR3 DNA is retained, 39 bases long and in frame from the first base. Reading the germline V gene (reference sequence) gives CDR1 GTSNPN and CDR2 SVGIG. V drops 2 bases and J drops 1 base, leaving 7 bases in between. Buffy coats from under 40 blood donors, supplied by the Finnish Red Cross blood service, were used as healthy controls. All TCR-sequenced material derived from peripheral blood: patient blood samples and healthy donor buffy coats. Ficoll-Hypaque gradient centrifugation was used to isolate peripheral blood mononuclear cells. CD4+ cells were purified magnetically from the buffy coats of healthy controls. Genomic DNA was extracted using the Gentra Puregene Cell and Tissue kit, and a Qubit 2.0 fluorometer was used to quantify it.

The sample consisted of CD4+ T cells from blood buffy coats. The receptor was derived from a human donor in good health. The rearrangement joined TRBV30 to TRBJ2-3, with the D gene uncertain. The CDR3 reads as follows: CAWSTTGTDTQYF. The DNA is as follows: TGTGCCTGGAGTACAACAGGCACAGATACGCAGTATTTT. With the portions outside the CDR3 filled from the reference TRBV30 and TRBJ2-3 genes, the complete variable region becomes SQTIHQWPATLVQPVGSPLSLECTVEGTSNPNLYWYRQAAGRGLQLLFYSVGIGQISSEVPQNLSASRPQDRQFILSSKKLLLSDSGFYLCAWSTTGTDTQYFGPGTRLTVL.